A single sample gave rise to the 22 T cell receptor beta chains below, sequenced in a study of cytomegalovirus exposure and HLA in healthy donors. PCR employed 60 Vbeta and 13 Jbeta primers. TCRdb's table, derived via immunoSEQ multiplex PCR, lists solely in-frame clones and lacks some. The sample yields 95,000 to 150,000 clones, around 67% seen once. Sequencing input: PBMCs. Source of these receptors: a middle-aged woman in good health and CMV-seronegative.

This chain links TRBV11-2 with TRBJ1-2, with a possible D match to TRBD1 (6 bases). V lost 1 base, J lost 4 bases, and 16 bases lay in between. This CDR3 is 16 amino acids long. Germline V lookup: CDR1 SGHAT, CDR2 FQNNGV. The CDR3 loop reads CASSLGPGGGAYGYTF. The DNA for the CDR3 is TGTGCCAGCAGCTTAGGTCCCGGTGGGGGGGCCTATGGCTACACCTTC.

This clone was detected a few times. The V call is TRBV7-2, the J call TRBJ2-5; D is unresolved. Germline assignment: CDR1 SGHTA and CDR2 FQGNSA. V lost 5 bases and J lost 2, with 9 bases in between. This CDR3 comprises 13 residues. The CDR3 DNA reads TGTGCCAGCAGCCTCCCGGGTCAAGAGACCCAGTACTTC. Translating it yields CASSLPGQETQYF.

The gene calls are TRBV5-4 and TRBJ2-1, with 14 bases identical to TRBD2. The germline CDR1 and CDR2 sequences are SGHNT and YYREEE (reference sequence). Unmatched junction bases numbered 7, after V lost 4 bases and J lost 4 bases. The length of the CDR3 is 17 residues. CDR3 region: CASSVGTSGSLYNEQFF. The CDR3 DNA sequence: TGTGCCAGCAGCGTCGGGACTAGCGGGAGTCTTTACAATGAGCAGTTCTTC. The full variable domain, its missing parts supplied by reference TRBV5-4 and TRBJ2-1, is ETGVTQSPTHLIKTRGQQVTLRCSSQSGHNTVSWYQQALGQGPQFIFQYYREEENGRGNFPPRFSGLQFPNYSSELNVNALELDDSALYLCASSVGTSGSLYNEQFFGPGTRLTVL.

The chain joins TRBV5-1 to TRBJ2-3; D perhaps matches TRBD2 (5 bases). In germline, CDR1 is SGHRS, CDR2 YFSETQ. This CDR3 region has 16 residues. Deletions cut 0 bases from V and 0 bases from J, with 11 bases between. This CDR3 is CASSLEGGFSTDTQYF. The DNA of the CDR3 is TGCGCCAGCAGCTTGGAGGGCGGGTTTAGCACAGATACGCAGTATTTT.

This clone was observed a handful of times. Written as DNA, the CDR3 is TGTGCCAGCAGTTCACCGACAATCAGGGGGGAGACCCAGTACTTC. Protein: CASSSPTIRGETQYF. The chain couples TRBV6-1 to TRBJ2-5, with 7 bases fitting TRBD1. The CDR3 spans 15 residues. V shed 5 bases, J shed 5 bases, and the junction held 11 bases outside the gene matches. Germline CDR1 and CDR2: MNHNS and SASEGT.

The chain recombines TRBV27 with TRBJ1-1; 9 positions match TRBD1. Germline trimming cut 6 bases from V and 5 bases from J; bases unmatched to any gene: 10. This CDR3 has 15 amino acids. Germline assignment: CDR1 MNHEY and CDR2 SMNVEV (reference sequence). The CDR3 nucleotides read TGTGCCAGCAGCCGAGGGACAGGGCGTGGAACTGAAGCTTTCTTT. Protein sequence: CASSRGTGRGTEAFF.

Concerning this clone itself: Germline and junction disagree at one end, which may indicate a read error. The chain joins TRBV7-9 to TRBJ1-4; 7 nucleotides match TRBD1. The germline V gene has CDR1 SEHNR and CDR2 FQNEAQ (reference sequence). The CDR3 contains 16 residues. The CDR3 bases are TGTTCCAGCAGCCCCCCCGGGGACAGACATAATGAAAAACTGTTTTTT. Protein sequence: CSSSPPGDRHNEKLFF.

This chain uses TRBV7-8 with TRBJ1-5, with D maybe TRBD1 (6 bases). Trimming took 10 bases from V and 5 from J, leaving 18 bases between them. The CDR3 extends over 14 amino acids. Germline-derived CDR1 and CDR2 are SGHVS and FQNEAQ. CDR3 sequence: CATQQGTSDQPQHF. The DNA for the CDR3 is TGTGCCACTCAACAGGGAACGTCTGATCAGCCCCAGCATTTT.

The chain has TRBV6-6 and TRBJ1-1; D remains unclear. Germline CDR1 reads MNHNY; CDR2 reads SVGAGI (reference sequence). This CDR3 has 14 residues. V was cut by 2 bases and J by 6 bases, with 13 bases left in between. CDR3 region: CASSYAEQDPEAFF. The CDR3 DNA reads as TGTGCCAGCAGTTACGCCGAGCAGGATCCTGAAGCTTTCTTT.

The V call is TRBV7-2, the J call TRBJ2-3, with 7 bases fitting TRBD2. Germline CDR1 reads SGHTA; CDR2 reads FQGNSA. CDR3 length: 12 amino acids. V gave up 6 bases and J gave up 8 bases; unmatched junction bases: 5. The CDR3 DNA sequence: TGTGCCAGCAGTAGGGCTAGCGGTACGCAGTATTTT. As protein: CASSRASGTQYF.

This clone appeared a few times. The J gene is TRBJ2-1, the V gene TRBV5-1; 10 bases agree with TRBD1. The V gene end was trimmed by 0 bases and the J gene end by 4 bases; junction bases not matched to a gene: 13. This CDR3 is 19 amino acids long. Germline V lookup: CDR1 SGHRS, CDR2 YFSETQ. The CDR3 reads CASSLAGQGSGAIYNEQFF. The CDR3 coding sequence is TGCGCCAGCAGCTTGGCGGGACAGGGGTCCGGGGCTATATACAATGAGCAGTTCTTC.

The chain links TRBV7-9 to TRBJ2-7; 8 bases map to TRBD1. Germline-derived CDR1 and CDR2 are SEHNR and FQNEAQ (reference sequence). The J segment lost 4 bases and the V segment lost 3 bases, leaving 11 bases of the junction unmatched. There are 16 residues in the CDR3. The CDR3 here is CASSFAGGRGQYEQYF. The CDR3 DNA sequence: TGTGCCAGCAGCTTCGCAGGTGGCAGGGGGCAATACGAGCAGTACTTC.

The CDR3 loop reads CASSQAPTQSDRSEQETQYF. The CDR3 coding sequence is TGTGCCAGCAGCCAAGCGCCCACCCAATCGGACAGGTCCGAGCAAGAGACCCAGTACTTC. The chain has TRBV4-2 and TRBJ2-5; 7 positions agree with TRBD1. Germline V gives CDR1 LGHNA, CDR2 YNFKEQ. V was clipped by 1 base and J by 2 bases; unmatched bases: 19. The CDR3 runs to 20 residues.

The CDR3: CASSGTVSQHF. CDR3 nucleotides: TGTGCCAGCAGTGGAACTGTCTCCCAGCATTTT. This chain joins TRBV2 and TRBJ1-5; D uncertain. The CDR3 sequence is 11 residues long. From germline, CDR1 is SNHLY and CDR2 FYNNEI. The ends were cut back, 4 bases at V and 11 bases at J, with 9 bases in the middle. Drawing the rest from reference TRBV2 and TRBJ1-5, the complete variable domain is EPEVTQTPSHQVTQMGQEVILRCVPISNHLYFYWYRQILGQKVEFLVSFYNNEISEKSEIFDDQFSVERPDGSNFTLKIRSTKLEDSAMYFCASSGTVSQHFGDGTRLSIL.

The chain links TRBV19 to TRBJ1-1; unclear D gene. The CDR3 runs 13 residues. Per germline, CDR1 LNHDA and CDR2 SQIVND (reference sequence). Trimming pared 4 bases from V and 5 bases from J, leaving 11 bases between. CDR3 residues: CASSTRGVTEAFF. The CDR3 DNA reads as TGTGCCAGTAGTACTCGAGGCGTGACTGAAGCTTTCTTT.

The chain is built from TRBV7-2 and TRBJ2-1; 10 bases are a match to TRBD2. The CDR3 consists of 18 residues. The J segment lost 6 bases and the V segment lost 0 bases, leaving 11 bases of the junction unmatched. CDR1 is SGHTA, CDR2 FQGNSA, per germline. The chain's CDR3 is CASSLALAGALHLNEQFF. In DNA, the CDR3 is TGTGCCAGCAGCTTAGCCCTAGCGGGAGCTCTACATCTCAATGAGCAGTTCTTC.

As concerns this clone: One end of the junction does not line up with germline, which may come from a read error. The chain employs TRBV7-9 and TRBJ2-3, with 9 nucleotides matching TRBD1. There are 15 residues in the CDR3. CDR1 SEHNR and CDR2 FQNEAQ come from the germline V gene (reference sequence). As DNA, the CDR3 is TGTTCCAGCAGCTTGGGAGGACAGGGGCTTGTTACGCAGTATTTT. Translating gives CSSSLGGQGLVTQYF. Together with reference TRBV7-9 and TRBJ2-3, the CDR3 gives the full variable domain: DTGVSQNPRHKITKRGQNVTFRCDPISEHNRLYWYRQTLGQGPEFLTYFQNEAQLEKSRLLSDRFSAERPKGSFSTLEIQRTEQGDSAMYLCSSSLGGQGLVTQYFGPGTRLTVL.

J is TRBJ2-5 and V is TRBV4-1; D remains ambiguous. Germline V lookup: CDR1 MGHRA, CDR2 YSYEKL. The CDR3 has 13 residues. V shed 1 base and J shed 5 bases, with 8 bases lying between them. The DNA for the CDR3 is TGCGCCAGCAGCCAAGTAGCTCGGGAGACCCAGTACTTC. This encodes CASSQVARETQYF.

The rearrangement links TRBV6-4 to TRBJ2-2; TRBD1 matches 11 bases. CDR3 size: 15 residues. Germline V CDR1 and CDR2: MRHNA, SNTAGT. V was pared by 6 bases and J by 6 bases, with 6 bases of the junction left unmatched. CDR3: CASSPDRGLSGELFF. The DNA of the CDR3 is TGTGCCAGCAGCCCGGACAGGGGGCTATCCGGGGAGCTGTTTTTT.

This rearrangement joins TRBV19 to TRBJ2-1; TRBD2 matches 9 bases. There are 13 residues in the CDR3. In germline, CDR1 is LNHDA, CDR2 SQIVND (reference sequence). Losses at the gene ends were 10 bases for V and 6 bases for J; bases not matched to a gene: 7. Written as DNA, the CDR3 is TGTGCCATCCGGTCTAGCGGGACCAATGAGCAGTTCTTC. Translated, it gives CAIRSSGTNEQFF.

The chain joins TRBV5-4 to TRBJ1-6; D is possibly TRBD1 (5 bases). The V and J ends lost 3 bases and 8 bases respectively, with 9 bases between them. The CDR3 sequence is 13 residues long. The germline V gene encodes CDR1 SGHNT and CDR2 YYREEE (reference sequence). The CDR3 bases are TGTGCCAGCAGCTGGGGGAGGGATTCACCCCTCCACTTT. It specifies CASSWGRDSPLHF.

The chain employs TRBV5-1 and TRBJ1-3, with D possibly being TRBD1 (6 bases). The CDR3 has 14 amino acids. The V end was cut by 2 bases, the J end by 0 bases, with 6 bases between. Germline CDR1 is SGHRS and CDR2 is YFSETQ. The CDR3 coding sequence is TGCGCCAGCAGCTTAGGGGGCTCTGGAAACACCATATATTTT. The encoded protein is CASSLGGSGNTIYF.